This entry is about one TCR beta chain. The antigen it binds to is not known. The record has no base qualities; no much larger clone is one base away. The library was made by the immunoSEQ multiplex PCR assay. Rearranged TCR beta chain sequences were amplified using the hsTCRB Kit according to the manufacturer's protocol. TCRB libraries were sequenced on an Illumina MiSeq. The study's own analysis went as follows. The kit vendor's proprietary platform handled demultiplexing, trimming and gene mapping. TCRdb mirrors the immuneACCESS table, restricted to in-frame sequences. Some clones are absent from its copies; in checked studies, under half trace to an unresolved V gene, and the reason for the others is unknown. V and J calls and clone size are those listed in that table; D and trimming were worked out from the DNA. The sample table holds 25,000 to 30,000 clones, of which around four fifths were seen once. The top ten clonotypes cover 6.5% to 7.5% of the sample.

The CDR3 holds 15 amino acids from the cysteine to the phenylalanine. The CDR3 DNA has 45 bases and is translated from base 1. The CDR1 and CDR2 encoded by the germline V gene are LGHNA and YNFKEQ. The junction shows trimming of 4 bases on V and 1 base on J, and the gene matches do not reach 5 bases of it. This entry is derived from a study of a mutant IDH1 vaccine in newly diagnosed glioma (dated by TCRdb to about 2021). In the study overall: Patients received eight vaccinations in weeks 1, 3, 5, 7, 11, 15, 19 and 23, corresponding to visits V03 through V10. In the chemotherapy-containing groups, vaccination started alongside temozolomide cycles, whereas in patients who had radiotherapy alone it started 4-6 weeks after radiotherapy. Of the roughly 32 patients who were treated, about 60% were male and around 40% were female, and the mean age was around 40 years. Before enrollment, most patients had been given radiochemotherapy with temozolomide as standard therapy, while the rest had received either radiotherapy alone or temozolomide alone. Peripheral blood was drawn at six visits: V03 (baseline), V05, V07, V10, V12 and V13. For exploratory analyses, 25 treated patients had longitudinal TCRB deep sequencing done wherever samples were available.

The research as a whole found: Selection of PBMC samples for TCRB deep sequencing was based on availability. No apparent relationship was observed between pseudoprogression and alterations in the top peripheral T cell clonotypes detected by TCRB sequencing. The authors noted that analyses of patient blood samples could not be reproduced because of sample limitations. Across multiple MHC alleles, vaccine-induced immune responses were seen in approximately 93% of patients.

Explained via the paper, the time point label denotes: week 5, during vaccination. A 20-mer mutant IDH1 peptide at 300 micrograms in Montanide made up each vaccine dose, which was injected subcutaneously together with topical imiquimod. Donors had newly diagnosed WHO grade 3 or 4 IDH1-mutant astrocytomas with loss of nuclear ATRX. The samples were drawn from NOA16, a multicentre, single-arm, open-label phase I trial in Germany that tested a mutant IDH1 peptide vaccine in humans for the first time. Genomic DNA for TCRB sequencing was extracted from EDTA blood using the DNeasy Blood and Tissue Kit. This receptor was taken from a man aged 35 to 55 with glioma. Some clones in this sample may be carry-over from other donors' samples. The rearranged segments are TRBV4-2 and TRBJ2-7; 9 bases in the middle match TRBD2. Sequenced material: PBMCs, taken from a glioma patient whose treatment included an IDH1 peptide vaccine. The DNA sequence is TGTGCCAGCAGCCCACGACTAGCGGCTTCCTACGAGCAGTACTTC. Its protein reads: CASSPRLAASYEQYF.